The following is a TCR beta chain sequence with its context. Its antigen is not known. This sample was taken from a study of T-cell reconstitution after alpha-beta-depleted transplantation in children. General study points: After transplant, at about two months, alpha-beta T cells were reportedly derived from several hundred expanded graft clones. T-cell counts and diversity were attributed mostly to newly produced T cells one year after transplant.

CDR1 and CDR2 (germline): MNHNS, SASEGT. V was shortened by 6 bases and J by 4 bases, with 18 bases between the two germline ends. The CDR3 consists of 15 residues. A TCRbeta library incorporating unique molecular identifiers was prepared. Via MiXCR, TCRdb re-called the PCR reads, giving one row per CDR3 protein. The sample has about 200,000 distinct CDR3 sequences, approximately 7% seen once. The specimen was PBMCs, collected before TCRalphabeta/CD19-depleted stem cell transplant. The sequence was obtained from a boy younger than 10 with acute lymphoblastic leukemia, due to receive a stem cell transplant. V gene TRBV6-1 combines with J gene TRBJ1-2, with D possibly being TRBD1 (5 bases). CDR3 nucleotide sequence: TGTGCCAGCAGCGACGCGAACCAGGGATTCTATGGCTACACCTTC. Translation: CASSDANQGFYGYTF.